The TCR beta chain described here comes from a study of CXCR3-negative and CXCR3-positive naive CD8 T cells. The libraries of TRB cDNA were prepared using 5' RACE with UMI labels. TCRdb reprocessed the 5' RACE reads, with one entry per CDR3 protein and no DNA. The sample table includes about 130,000 distinct CDR3 sequences. CDR3 size: 15 residues. Germline V lookup: CDR1 SGHAT, CDR2 FQDESV (reference sequence). Naive cells were sorted as CD45RO-, CCR7+, CD27+ and CD95-. The sample taken for sequencing was naive CXCR3- CD8+ T cells from blood. Indicated subset: CD45RO-CCR7+CD27+CD95- naive CD8+ T cells lacking CXCR3 (TNR3-). This clonotype was obtained from a human donor in good health. Some clones in this sample may be carry-over from other donors' samples. The chain has TRBV11-1 and TRBJ1-1; TCRdb designates TRBD1, a call that cannot be tested without DNA. The CDR3 region is CASSLRGQGNTEAFF. The variable domain in full, completed from reference TRBV11-1 and TRBJ1-1, reads EAEVAQSPRYKITEKSQAVAFWCDPISGHATLYWYRQILGQGPELLVQFQDESVVDDSQLPKDRFSAERLKGVDSTLKIQPAELGDSAMYLCASSLRGQGNTEAFFGQGTRLTVV.